Shown below are 15 T cell receptor beta chains from a single sample sequenced in a study of tumor-infiltrating lymphocytes in primary liver carcinoma (dated by TCRdb to between 2016 and 2019). Total RNA and DNA were co-extracted from about 20-30 mg of bulk tissue with the AllPrep DNA/RNA mini kit, without cell sorting. Sequencing relied on an Illumina HiSeq 2500. A constant-region primer and ProtoScript II reverse transcriptase were used to reverse-transcribe TCRbeta-specific cDNA from roughly 0.55 ug total RNA. TCRbeta libraries were built with three nested multiplex PCR rounds, a slightly modified ARM-PCR procedure. The first two PCR rounds used multiplex TRBV1-TRBV30 forward primers with a Cbeta reverse primer, each for about 10 cycles. TCRdb applied fastp at Q25 and MiXCR to the public reads, then kept only in-frame beta chains. Entries are consolidated by CDR3 protein sequence, retaining the most common genes and DNA. The sample table lists more than 70,000 distinct CDR3 sequences, approximately 69% of them with a count of one. Clones ranked in the top ten supply roughly 25% of the sample.

Sequencing was performed on tumor-adjacent normal liver tissue. These TCRs come from a man aged 35 to 55 with primary liver carcinoma and hepatitis B virus infection.

On this clonotype: A read error may be the cause here, since a much bigger clone is one base away. No conserved phenylalanine or tryptophan is present at the end of the CDR3, so a read error is the likely explanation. V is TRBV6-2 or TRBV6-3 and J is TRBJ2-6; D may be TRBD2 (6 bases). Germline lookup yields CDR1 MNHEY and CDR2 SVGEGT. V was cut by 2 bases and J by 0 bases, with 8 bases left in between. CDR3 length: 16 residues. The CDR3 protein is CASSYAGLSGANVLTL. The DNA of the CDR3 is TGTGCCAGCAGTTACGCGGGACTCTCTGGGGCCAACGTCCTGACTTTA.

Of note for this clonotype: One junction end does not reproduce the germline sequence, and a read error may be involved. The chain couples TRBV5-4 to TRBJ2-7; 7 bases map to TRBD2. Germline CDR1 and CDR2: SGHNT and YYREEE (reference sequence). There are 14 residues in the CDR3. The CDR3 DNA is TGTATCAGCAGCTGGGACTACAGACCCTATGAGCAGTACTTC. It is translated as CISSWDYRPYEQYF.

As concerns this clonotype: Germline and junction disagree at one end, which may indicate a read error. The gene calls are TRBV10-1 and TRBJ2-1; 11 bases agree with TRBD2. The CDR3 spans 19 residues. CDR1 and CDR2 (germline): WNHNN, SYGVQD (reference sequence). The chain's CDR3 is CANSDTGHRGTSGRKEQFF. The CDR3 region has the DNA TGCGCCAACAGTGATACGGGCCATCGTGGAACTAGCGGGAGAAAAGAGCAGTTCTTC.

For this clonotype: Sequence at one end of the junction differs from germline and may be a read error. The chain joins TRBV29-1 to TRBJ2-5, with 9 positions matching TRBD1. The CDR3 sequence is 15 residues long. Germline CDR1 is SQVTM and CDR2 is ANQGSEA. The CDR3 coding sequence is TGCAGTGTTGAGCCCGACAGGGGGGGGCAAGAGACCCAGTACTTC. Translating it yields CSVEPDRGGQETQYF.

Worth noting for this clonotype: The junction departs from germline at one end; a sequencing error may be responsible. V gene TRBV29-1 combines with J gene TRBJ2-1, with D maybe TRBD2 (6 bases). This CDR3 is 13 amino acids long. Germline V gives CDR1 SQVTM, CDR2 ANQGSEA. The DNA for the CDR3 is TGCAGTGTTGAAACGGCTAGCGACAATGAGCAGTTCTTC. It encodes CSVETASDNEQFF.

In the case of this clonotype: At one end the junction does not follow the germline gene, possibly because of a read error. The chain employs TRBV12-3 or TRBV12-4 and TRBJ1-1, with D hard to call. This CDR3 comprises 14 residues. Here the CDR3 reads CANSLCSKNTEAFF. DNA of the CDR3: TGTGCCAACAGTTTATGCAGCAAGAACACTGAAGCTTTCTTT.

This chain connects TRBV28 to TRBJ1-6; 8 bases match TRBD1. V lost 5 bases to trimming and J lost 10 bases; unmatched junction nucleotides: 10. Germline V gives CDR1 MDHEN, CDR2 SYDVKM. The CDR3 is 15 amino acids. CDR3 bases: TGTGCCAGCAGTCTTTTGGACAGGGAGAGATCACCCCTCCACTTT. This translates into CASSLLDRERSPLHF.

In this sample, this clonotype turned up many times. The junction differs from germline at one of its ends, possibly a read error. The chain is built from TRBV7-9 and TRBJ2-3; D perhaps matches TRBD2 (5 bases). Looked up from germline, CDR1 is SEHNR and CDR2 is FQNEAQ (reference sequence). The CDR3 contains 12 residues. The CDR3 DNA is TGTGCCAGCAGCCTAGCCCCTGTTGCGCAGTATTTT. Protein product: CASSLAPVAQYF.

To note about this clonotype: At one end, the junction sequence differs from germline, possibly due to a read error. The rearrangement links TRBV4-1 to TRBJ2-7; D is ambiguous. The CDR3 is 14 residues long. The V gene's germline CDR1 is MGHRA and CDR2 YSYEKL. The CDR3 nucleotides read TGCGCCAGCAACCAAGTCGATACTTACTATGAGCAGTACTTC. It yields the protein CASNQVDTYYEQYF.

This clonotype was detected ten times or more. This may be a read error, as it is one base from a much larger clone. The chain uses TRBV5-1 and TRBJ2-1; 13 nucleotides agree with TRBD2. CDR1 and CDR2 (germline): SGHRS, YFSETQ. The CDR3 loop spans 18 amino acids. CDR3 sequence: CASSSTGLAGAVNNERFF. The DNA of the CDR3 is TGCGCCAGCAGCTCTACCGGACTAGCGGGAGCGGTGAACAATGAGCGGTTCTTC.

CDR3 sequence: CNAPRGQGETQYF. CDR3 nucleotide sequence: TGCAACGCCCCACGAGGACAGGGAGAGACCCAGTACTTC. V is TRBV29-1 and J is TRBJ2-5, with 8 bases aligning to TRBD1. CDR3 length: 13 amino acids. The germline V gene encodes CDR1 SQVTM and CDR2 ANQGSEA.

This clonotype was seen a single time. Its ends do not fully match the called genes, so a read error is possible. The chain recombines TRBV29-1 with TRBJ1-1; D unclear. Germline V gene data show CDR1 as SQVTM and CDR2 as ANQGSEA. The CDR3 has 10 amino acids. CDR3 DNA sequence: TGCAGCGCGATTGTGACTGAAGCTATCTTT. Translated, it gives CSAIVTEAIF.

About this clonotype: A much larger clonotype is one base distant, so this may be a read error. The V gene is TRBV4-2, the J gene TRBJ1-5; D might be TRBD1 (5 bases). This CDR3 region has 18 residues. The germline V gene has CDR1 LGHNA and CDR2 YNFKEQ. CDR3 amino acids: CASSQDRIGGTSRQPQPF. The CDR3 DNA reads as TGTGCCAGCAGCCAAGATAGAATTGGTGGGACCTCCAGGCAGCCCCAGCCTTTT.

To note about this clonotype: A much larger clone lies a single base off, so this may be a read error. DNA for the CDR3: TGTACCAGCAGTTTCACCGGAGGAGTGGGGGGCCACCACAATGAGCAGTTCTTC. This encodes CTSSFTGGVGGHHNEQFF. The rearrangement links TRBV28 to TRBJ2-1; D may match TRBD1 or TRBD2 (6 bases each). Germline CDR1 is MDHEN and CDR2 is SYDVKM. This CDR3 is 18 amino acids long. Using reference TRBV28 and TRBJ2-1 for the parts outside the CDR3, the full variable domain is DVKVTQSSRYLVKRTGEKVFLECVQDMDHENMFWYRQDPGLGLRLIYFSYDVKMKEKGDIPEGYSVSREKKERFSLILESASTNQTSMYLCTSSFTGGVGGHHNEQFFGPGTRLTVL.

Details on this clonotype: One end of the junction does not line up with germline, which may come from a read error. The J gene is TRBJ2-1, the V gene TRBV11-2; tentative D call: TRBD2 (6 bases). CDR1 SGHAT and CDR2 FQNNGV come from the germline V gene. This CDR3 is built from 16 residues. This chain's CDR3 is CASRVGVGGYYKEQFF. DNA for the CDR3: TGTGCCAGCAGAGTGGGTGTGGGGGGATACTACAAAGAGCAATTCTTC. The whole variable domain, filled in from reference TRBV11-2 and TRBJ2-1, reads EAGVAQSPRYKIIEKRQSVAFWCNPISGHATLYWYQQILGQGPKLLIQFQNNGVVDDSQLPKDRFSAERLKGVDSTLKIQPAKLEDSAVYLCASRVGVGGYYKEQFFGPGTRLTVL.